This is a list of T cell receptor beta chains from one sample in a study of blood T cell repertoires in COVID-19. Sequenced by immunoSEQ multiplex PCR; TCRdb stores in-frame clones only, minus some. The data hold about 260,000 clones, with about 86% observed a single time. Sequenced input: PBMCs or T cells enriched from blood (not recorded which). These receptor sequences come from a man aged 30 to 39 with acute COVID-19. The CDR3 runs from the conserved cysteine through the conserved F or W. A D gene is named only where the DNA matches it firmly. Only some rows state a clone size, as once, few, many or a class for expanded clones.

clone_size: .; d_call: .; j_call: TRBJ1-2; v_call: TRBV19; cdr3_nt: TGTGCCAGTAGTATCGGCGCCAGGTCGGCTGGCTACACCTTC; cdr3_aa: CASSIGARSAGYTF
clone_size: once; d_call: .; j_call: TRBJ1-1; v_call: TRBV4-1; cdr3_nt: TGCGCCAGCAGCCAGGCAGTAAGGGGGACTGAAGCTTTCTTT; cdr3_aa: CASSQAVRGTEAFF
clone_size: .; d_call: TRBD1; j_call: TRBJ2-3; v_call: TRBV6-5; cdr3_nt: TGTGCCAGCAGTTCCTGGACAGGGGCGAGCACAGATACGCAGTATTTT; cdr3_aa: CASSSWTGASTDTQYF
clone_size: .; d_call: TRBD2; j_call: TRBJ2-1; v_call: TRBV19; cdr3_nt: TGTGCCAGTAGTCCTAGCGGGGCCTACAATGAGCAGTTCTTC; cdr3_aa: CASSPSGAYNEQFF
clone_size: .; d_call: TRBD2; j_call: TRBJ2-1; v_call: TRBV4-2; cdr3_nt: TGTGCCAGCAGCCAAGAAGCGGCTAGCGGGGGGGGTGAGCAGTTCTTC; cdr3_aa: CASSQEAASGGGEQFF
clone_size: .; d_call: .; j_call: TRBJ1-2; v_call: TRBV5-1; cdr3_nt: TGCGCCAGCAGCTCAGGACAGTCGGGGACTGGCTACACCTTC; cdr3_aa: CASSSGQSGTGYTF
clone_size: .; d_call: .; j_call: TRBJ2-1; v_call: TRBV5-1; cdr3_nt: TGTGCCAGCAGCTTGGCCGGTTTCGGCAATGAGCAGTTCTTC; cdr3_aa: CASSLAGFGNEQFF
clone_size: .; d_call: .; j_call: TRBJ2-3; v_call: TRBV2; cdr3_nt: TGTGCCAGCAGTAAAAGACAGGAGTTGAGCACAGATACGCAGTATTTT; cdr3_aa: CASSKRQELSTDTQYF
clone_size: .; d_call: .; j_call: TRBJ2-5; v_call: TRBV5-8; cdr3_nt: TGTGCCAGCAGCTTGACACACCAAGAGACCCAGTACTTC; cdr3_aa: CASSLTHQETQYF
clone_size: .; d_call: TRBD2; j_call: TRBJ2-1; v_call: TRBV5-4; cdr3_nt: TGTGCCAGCAGCTTGGAACTAGCGGGGGACAATGAGCAGTTCTTC; cdr3_aa: CASSLELAGDNEQFF
clone_size: .; d_call: TRBD1; j_call: TRBJ2-2; v_call: TRBV9; cdr3_nt: TGTGCCAGCAGCCCCCGGACAGGGGATCTTACCGGGGAGCTGTTTTTT; cdr3_aa: CASSPRTGDLTGELFF
clone_size: .; d_call: .; j_call: TRBJ1-2; v_call: TRBV25-1; cdr3_nt: TGTGCCAGCAGTGGTCTGTCTACGGGCTACACCTTC; cdr3_aa: CASSGLSTGYTF
clone_size: few; d_call: TRBD1; j_call: TRBJ1-6; v_call: TRBV27; cdr3_nt: TGTGCCAGCAGTCAAAAATCCGGGACAGGGAATTCACCCCTCCACTTT; cdr3_aa: CASSQKSGTGNSPLHF
clone_size: .; d_call: TRBD1; j_call: TRBJ1-1; v_call: TRBV12-3/TRBV12-4; cdr3_nt: TGTGCCAGCCTACAGGGGACCACTGAAGCTTTCTTT; cdr3_aa: CASLQGTTEAFF
clone_size: .; d_call: TRBD1; j_call: TRBJ1-6; v_call: TRBV5-8; cdr3_nt: TGTGCCAGCAGCTTTACCGGGACAGGGGCTATGGATTCACCCCTCCACTTT; cdr3_aa: CASSFTGTGAMDSPLHF
clone_size: .; d_call: TRBD1; j_call: TRBJ2-5; v_call: TRBV12-5; cdr3_nt: TGTGCTAGTGGTTTGGTTGTCGGGGACAGGGGAAGGAAAGAGACCCAGTACTTC; cdr3_aa: CASGLVVGDRGRKETQYF
clone_size: .; d_call: TRBD2; j_call: TRBJ2-4; v_call: TRBV6-6; cdr3_nt: TGTGCCAGCAGTCTCCAGACTAGCGGGGAGATTTTTGTGACCAAAAACATTCAGTACTTC; cdr3_aa: CASSLQTSGEIFVTKNIQYF
clone_size: .; d_call: TRBD2; j_call: TRBJ2-1; v_call: TRBV27; cdr3_nt: TGTGCCAGCAGTTTAATTCGGGGGGGAGGGGAGCAGTTCTTC; cdr3_aa: CASSLIRGGGEQFF
clone_size: .; d_call: .; j_call: TRBJ1-1; v_call: TRBV19; cdr3_nt: TGTGCCAGTATACGAGGTAAAGCTTTCTTT; cdr3_aa: CASIRGKAFF
clone_size: .; d_call: .; j_call: TRBJ1-2; v_call: TRBV30; cdr3_nt: TGTGCCTGGAGTGTTCCCGGGAGAGGCTACACCTTC; cdr3_aa: CAWSVPGRGYTF
clone_size: .; d_call: TRBD1; j_call: TRBJ2-1; v_call: TRBV15; cdr3_nt: TGTGCCACCAGCAGACTAGACAGGGCCGGTGCGAATGAGCAGTTCTTC; cdr3_aa: CATSRLDRAGANEQFF
clone_size: .; d_call: TRBD1; j_call: TRBJ1-4; v_call: TRBV12-3/TRBV12-4; cdr3_nt: TGTGCCAGCAGCTTAGGACAGGGTGAAAAACTGTTTTTT; cdr3_aa: CASSLGQGEKLFF
clone_size: .; d_call: TRBD1; j_call: TRBJ1-2; v_call: TRBV2; cdr3_nt: TGTGCCAGCGCGGGACAGGGTTCAGCTATCGGCTACACCTTC; cdr3_aa: CASAGQGSAIGYTF
clone_size: .; d_call: .; j_call: TRBJ2-1; v_call: TRBV11-2; cdr3_nt: TGTGCCAGCAGCCTAGCAAACAATGAGCAGTTCTTC; cdr3_aa: CASSLANNEQFF
clone_size: .; d_call: .; j_call: TRBJ1-1; v_call: TRBV5-5; cdr3_nt: TGTGCCAGCAGCCCGACCCAGGGTCTCGTCGCTGAAGCTTTCTTT; cdr3_aa: CASSPTQGLVAEAFF
clone_size: .; d_call: .; j_call: TRBJ1-2; v_call: TRBV6-5; cdr3_nt: TGTGCCAGCAGGCAGCAGCCGGGGGGCTACACCTTC; cdr3_aa: CASRQQPGGYTF
clone_size: .; d_call: TRBD1; j_call: TRBJ1-6; v_call: TRBV6-5; cdr3_nt: TGTGCCAGCAGGATAGACAGGGATTATTCACCCCTCCACTTT; cdr3_aa: CASRIDRDYSPLHF
clone_size: .; d_call: .; j_call: TRBJ1-2; v_call: TRBV5-1; cdr3_nt: TGTGCCAGCAGCTTCGCGGGGGCAGAAGGCTACACCTTC; cdr3_aa: CASSFAGAEGYTF
clone_size: .; d_call: TRBD2; j_call: TRBJ2-2; v_call: TRBV12-5; cdr3_nt: TGTGCTAGTGGAGGACTAGCGGGAGTGGCCGGGGAGCTGTTTTTT; cdr3_aa: CASGGLAGVAGELFF
clone_size: .; d_call: TRBD2; j_call: TRBJ2-2; v_call: TRBV10-2; cdr3_nt: TGCGCCAGCGCTACTAGCGGGGGGGCATCTACCGGGGAGCTGTTTTTT; cdr3_aa: CASATSGGASTGELFF
clone_size: .; d_call: .; j_call: TRBJ2-1; v_call: TRBV14; cdr3_nt: TGTGCCAGCAGCCCCCTCTCGGGTGAGCAGTTCTTC; cdr3_aa: CASSPLSGEQFF
clone_size: .; d_call: TRBD1; j_call: TRBJ1-1; v_call: TRBV5-1; cdr3_nt: TGCGCCAGCAGCCGGGGACAGGGAAAAACTGAAGCTTTCTTT; cdr3_aa: CASSRGQGKTEAFF
clone_size: .; d_call: TRBD2; j_call: TRBJ2-5; v_call: TRBV5-6; cdr3_nt: TGTGCCAGCAGAGGCGGGGGGGAGACCCAGTACTTC; cdr3_aa: CASRGGGETQYF
clone_size: .; d_call: .; j_call: TRBJ2-3; v_call: TRBV5-1; cdr3_nt: TGCGCCAGCAGCTTTGGACAGCTCACAGATACGCAGTATTTT; cdr3_aa: CASSFGQLTDTQYF
clone_size: .; d_call: .; j_call: TRBJ1-6; v_call: TRBV18; cdr3_nt: TGTGCCAGCTCACCCGATGTCGGGGGGCGGGAGAATTCACCCCTCCACTTT; cdr3_aa: CASSPDVGGRENSPLHF
clone_size: .; d_call: TRBD2; j_call: TRBJ2-1; v_call: TRBV11-2; cdr3_nt: TGTGCCAGCAGCCAACCGGGACTAGCGGGTTTTGGCTACAATGAGCAGTTCTTC; cdr3_aa: CASSQPGLAGFGYNEQFF
clone_size: .; d_call: .; j_call: TRBJ2-6; v_call: TRBV5-6; cdr3_nt: TGTGCCAGCAGCTTTTGGGGGAGGCTAACTGGGGCCAACGTCCTGACTTTC; cdr3_aa: CASSFWGRLTGANVLTF
clone_size: .; d_call: .; j_call: TRBJ1-1; v_call: TRBV5-4; cdr3_nt: TGTGCCAGCAGCTTGGGCGTGTCAGGTATAATGAACACTGAAGCTTTCTTT; cdr3_aa: CASSLGVSGIMNTEAFF
clone_size: .; d_call: .; j_call: TRBJ1-1; v_call: TRBV5-4; cdr3_nt: TGTGCCAGCAGCGCCCCCTTCACGGGAGTGAACACTGAAGCTTTCTTT; cdr3_aa: CASSAPFTGVNTEAFF
clone_size: .; d_call: TRBD2; j_call: TRBJ2-3; v_call: TRBV6-5; cdr3_nt: TGTGCCAGCATAGGTCCCGGGGGGGGAACAGATACGCAGTATTTT; cdr3_aa: CASIGPGGGTDTQYF
clone_size: .; d_call: TRBD1; j_call: TRBJ2-1; v_call: TRBV5-4; cdr3_nt: TGTGCCAGCAGCTTGTTGGGACAGGGGGACAATGAGCAGTTCTTC; cdr3_aa: CASSLLGQGDNEQFF
clone_size: few; d_call: .; j_call: TRBJ1-2; v_call: TRBV12-3/TRBV12-4; cdr3_nt: TGTGCCAGCAGTTTTCCCTCGGGTTCCGGCTACACCTTC; cdr3_aa: CASSFPSGSGYTF
clone_size: .; d_call: TRBD1; j_call: TRBJ1-5; v_call: TRBV2; cdr3_nt: TGTGCCAGCAGTGGTCGGGACAGGGTTCAGCCCCAGCATTTT; cdr3_aa: CASSGRDRVQPQHF
clone_size: .; d_call: .; j_call: TRBJ2-1; v_call: TRBV7-9; cdr3_nt: TGTGCCAGCAGCTCCGAATTGGGCGGGACCAACAATGAGCAGTTCTTC; cdr3_aa: CASSSELGGTNNEQFF
clone_size: .; d_call: .; j_call: TRBJ1-5; v_call: TRBV27; cdr3_nt: TGTGCCAGTGCCAAACAAAATCAGCCCCAGCATTTT; cdr3_aa: CASAKQNQPQHF
clone_size: .; d_call: .; j_call: TRBJ1-3; v_call: TRBV12-3/TRBV12-4; cdr3_nt: TGTGCCGGAGAGATAGGAAACACCATATATTTT; cdr3_aa: CAGEIGNTIYF
clone_size: few; d_call: TRBD1; j_call: TRBJ1-2; v_call: TRBV27; cdr3_nt: TGTGCCAGCAGCTTCGGGACAGGGGACTATGGCTACACCTTC; cdr3_aa: CASSFGTGDYGYTF
clone_size: .; d_call: TRBD2; j_call: TRBJ2-1; v_call: TRBV24-1; cdr3_nt: TGTGCCACCAGTGGCCGTGTCACTAGCGGGAACTACAATGAGCAGTTCTTC; cdr3_aa: CATSGRVTSGNYNEQFF
clone_size: once; d_call: .; j_call: TRBJ2-6; v_call: TRBV6-4; cdr3_nt: TGTGCCAGCGGTACTCGGGCTGGGGCCAACGTCCTGACTTTC; cdr3_aa: CASGTRAGANVLTF
clone_size: .; d_call: TRBD1; j_call: TRBJ1-5; v_call: TRBV19; cdr3_nt: TGTGCCAGTAGTGAGGACAGGGTCAACAATCAGCCCCAGCATTTT; cdr3_aa: CASSEDRVNNQPQHF
clone_size: .; d_call: .; j_call: TRBJ1-1; v_call: TRBV29-1; cdr3_nt: TGCACCTCTACCTGGGGGCTGGACACTGAAGCTTTCTTT; cdr3_aa: CTSTWGLDTEAFF
clone_size: .; d_call: .; j_call: TRBJ1-2; v_call: TRBV28; cdr3_nt: TGTGCCAGTTCCCCCCGTGGCTACACCTTC; cdr3_aa: CASSPRGYTF